This paragraph covers one TCR beta chain sequence. Source study methods: Scientists estimated how many nucleated cells there were by amplifying reference gene primers. Some clones are missing from TCRdb's copy, which holds only in-frame ones; the method was immunoSEQ multiplex PCR. V, J and clone size are those of that table, while D and trimming were read from the DNA. The data show around 300,000 clones, just under 90% seen once. CDR3 size: 13 residues. Per germline, CDR1 MNHEY and CDR2 SVGAGI. V dropped 6 bases and J dropped 4 bases, with 10 bases sitting between them. The sample originates from a study of blood T cell repertoires in COVID-19. Turning to the study itself: COVID-19 samples, acute and convalescent, were from the United States, Italy and Spain. Sources were T cells, B-cell-depleted T cells, or PBMCs; the material itself was cDNA or gDNA.

The chain combines TRBV6-5 with TRBJ2-1, with a possible D match to TRBD1 (5 bases). The sequenced sample consisted of peripheral blood. This TCR was recovered from a woman aged 40 to 50 with acute or convalescent COVID-19. CDR3 in DNA: TGTGCCAGCAGGTGGGGCCAATACAATGAGCAGTTCTTC. It encodes CASRWGQYNEQFF.